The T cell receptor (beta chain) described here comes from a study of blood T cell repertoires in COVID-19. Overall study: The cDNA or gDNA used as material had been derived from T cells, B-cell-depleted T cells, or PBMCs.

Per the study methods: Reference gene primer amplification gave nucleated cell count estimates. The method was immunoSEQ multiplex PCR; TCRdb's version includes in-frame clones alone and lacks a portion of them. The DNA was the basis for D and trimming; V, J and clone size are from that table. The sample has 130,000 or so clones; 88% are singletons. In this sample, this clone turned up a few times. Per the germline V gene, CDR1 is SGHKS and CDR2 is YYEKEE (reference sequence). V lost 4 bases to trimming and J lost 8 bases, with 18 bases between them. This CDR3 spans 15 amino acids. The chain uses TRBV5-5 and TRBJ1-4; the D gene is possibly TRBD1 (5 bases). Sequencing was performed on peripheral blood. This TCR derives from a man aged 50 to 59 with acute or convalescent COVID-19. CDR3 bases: TGTGCCAGCAGCGGCGGGACTCTCGACGGCGAAAAACTGTTTTTT. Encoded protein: CASSGGTLDGEKLFF.